The source of this T cell receptor beta chain is a study of regulatory T cells. The PCR used 52 TRBV and 13 TRBJ primers. Using immunoSEQ multiplex PCR, the repertoire was profiled, and TCRdb retains in-frame clones only, with some absent. Counted here are some 3,100 clones, around 95% occurring once; the ten biggest clones make up less than 4%. Note on this clone: Its target is unknown.

Notes on the study in general: CD3G-deficient patients' regulatory T cells showed reduced Shannon diversity versus autologous conventional CD4+ and control regulatory cells.

The sequencing input was CD4+ Tregs sorted from blood. The TCR originated in a person between 18 and 30 years old with CD3G deficiency.

CDR3 sequence: CASSRGTLYNEQFF. CDR3 nucleotide sequence: TGCGCCAGCAGCCGGGGGACCCTCTACAATGAGCAGTTCTTC. V and J are TRBV4-1 and TRBJ2-1; the D gene could be TRBD1 or TRBD2 (5 bases each). Deletions cut 4 bases from V and 3 bases from J, with 10 bases between. Germline V CDR1 and CDR2: MGHRA, YSYEKL. This CDR3 is built from 14 residues.